The present entry profiles one T cell receptor (beta chain) with its context. Its antigen remains unidentified. The data derive from a study of T cell responses to AZD1222 COVID-19 vaccine. Study in general: Second-dose intervals near 4 or 12 weeks were combined.

TCRdb keeps only in-frame clones here, not all; method: immunoSEQ multiplex PCR. The sample carries more than 90,000 clones, roughly 86% recorded once. Study-level results: Only a handful of people who got AZD1222 tested seropositive at baseline. Possibly, clonal diversity was underestimated; donors were largely white British and included more females. Recipients of two AZD1222 doses showed rising Spike-specific TCR breadth and depth.

This receptor was taken from an adult in good health. This specimen was peripheral blood, taken on day 0 of AZD1222 vaccination.

CDR3 protein: CASVPGTGVLGEQFF. The CDR3 coding sequence is TGTGCCAGCGTCCCCGGGACAGGGGTACTGGGAGAGCAGTTCTTC. The chain employs TRBV7-2 and TRBJ2-1; 10 nucleotides agree with TRBD1. V dropped 8 bases and J dropped 10; count of bases not matched to a gene: 14. Germline V gives CDR1 SGHTA, CDR2 FQGNSA. The CDR3 totals 15 residues.